The 5 T cell receptor beta chains given below trace back to one sample, sequenced in a study of blood T cell repertoires in COVID-19. Data came from immunoSEQ multiplex PCR; TCRdb stores just in-frame clones and leaves some out. Here the sample spans roughly 250,000 clones, more than 65% being singletons. Sequences were obtained from peripheral blood. These receptor sequences come from a woman aged 40 to 50 with active or convalescent COVID-19.

The gene calls are TRBV2 and TRBJ2-1; a weak D match, TRBD1 (6 bases). CDR3 length equals 15 residues. The V end lost 7 bases, the J end lost 4 bases, and 17 bases lay between the germline ends. Looked up from germline, CDR1 is SNHLY and CDR2 is FYNNEI. CDR3 in DNA: TGTGCCAGCATGAAGGGACAAGACTTATACAATGAGCAGTTCTTC. Translated: CASMKGQDLYNEQFF.

The chain uses TRBV20-1 and TRBJ2-1, with D unclear. Trimming pared 3 bases from V and 9 bases from J, leaving 15 bases between. Germline loops: CDR1 DFQATT, CDR2 SNEGSKA (reference sequence). The CDR3 totals 13 residues. CDR3 nucleotides: TGCAGTGCTAGTTATTTAGCCGGGTCTGAGCAGTTCTTC. This translates into CSASYLAGSEQFF.

This clone was counted only a few times. The V and J genes are TRBV28 and TRBJ1-2; TRBD1 agrees at 7 bases. Germline-derived CDR1 and CDR2 are MDHEN and SYDVKM. The CDR3 covers 16 residues. V shed 3 bases and J 4 bases; nucleotides not matched to a gene: 11. The CDR3 here is CASSLSQGGGLYGYTF. CDR3 nucleotide sequence: TGTGCCAGCAGTTTGTCTCAGGGGGGTGGTCTCTATGGCTACACCTTC.

V and J are TRBV7-9 and TRBJ1-1; the D is unclear. Germline V gene lookup returns CDR1 SEHNR and CDR2 FQNEAQ (reference sequence). This CDR3 spans 11 amino acids. Trimming took off 1 base at V and 8 bases at J, with 5 bases between the two ends. CDR3: CASSLGREAFF. CDR3 DNA: TGTGCCAGCAGCTTAGGCAGGGAAGCTTTCTTT.

The V and J genes are TRBV18 and TRBJ1-6, with 7 bases lining up with TRBD1. This CDR3 comprises 15 residues. The V gene end was trimmed by 5 bases and the J gene end by 7 bases; junction bases not matched to a gene: 8. The germline V gene encodes CDR1 KGHSH and CDR2 LQKENI. CDR3 loop: CASSANQGGNSPLHF. The CDR3 DNA sequence: TGTGCCAGCTCAGCCAATCAGGGGGGCAATTCACCCCTCCACTTT.